This T cell receptor (beta chain) was captured in a study of blood T cell repertoires in COVID-19. The method was immunoSEQ multiplex PCR; TCRdb's version includes in-frame clones alone and lacks a portion of them. The table lists approximately 500,000 clones, around 90% of them singletons. This CDR3 region has 14 residues. In germline, CDR1 is MNHNY, CDR2 SVGAGI (reference sequence). V dropped 11 bases and J dropped 0; count of bases not matched to a gene: 10. J is TRBJ2-7 and V is TRBV6-6, with TRBD2 identical over 7 bases. Sequenced input: peripheral blood. This clonotype originated in a woman between 45 and 65 years old with COVID-19, enrolled during active disease. CDR3 bases: TGTGCCGTCGCTGGGGGGGTTCCCTCCTACGAGCAGTACTTC. It encodes CAVAGGVPSYEQYF.